Sequencing of this TCR beta chain was carried out in a study of breast tumors, draining lymph nodes, adjacent tissues. General study findings and limits: Luminal-like breast cancer showed significantly higher tumor–nontumor repertoire similarity than basal-like.

About this clonotype: What it binds is not known. A read error may explain this, as a much larger clone is one base away.

Axillary draining lymph nodes of breast cancer patients supplied the node samples. This CDR3 has 16 amino acids. From germline, CDR1 is DFQATT and CDR2 SNEGSKA (reference sequence). V lost 2 bases to trimming and J lost 5 bases; unmatched junction nucleotides: 8. TCRdb re-analysed the multiplex PCR reads in MiXCR, keeping a single row per CDR3 protein. This table holds over 100,000 distinct CDR3 sequences, about 20% found once. This TCR was recovered from a female donor with breast cancer. Some clones in this sample may be carry-over from other donors' samples. This chain links TRBV20-1 with TRBJ2-1; the match to TRBD1 covers 11 bases. What was sequenced was axillary lymph node tissue. The CDR3 region has the DNA TGCAGTGCTAGAAAATCGGGGACAGGGGGGGACAATGAGCAGTTCTTC. Its protein product is CSARKSGTGGDNEQFF.